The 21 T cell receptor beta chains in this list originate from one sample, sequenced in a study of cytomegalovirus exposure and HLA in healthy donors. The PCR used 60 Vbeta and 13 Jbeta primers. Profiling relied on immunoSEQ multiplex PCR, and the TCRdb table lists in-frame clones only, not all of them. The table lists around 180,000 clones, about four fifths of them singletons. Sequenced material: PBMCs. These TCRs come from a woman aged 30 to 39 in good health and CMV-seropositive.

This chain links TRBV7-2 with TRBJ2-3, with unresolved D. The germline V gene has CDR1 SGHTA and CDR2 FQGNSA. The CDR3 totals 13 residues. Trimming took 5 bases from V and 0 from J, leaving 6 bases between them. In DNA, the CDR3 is TGTGCCAGCAGCGTGGCTAGCACAGATACGCAGTATTTT. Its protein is CASSVASTDTQYF.

CDR3 loop: CASSYGTGASYEQYF. The DNA for the CDR3 is TGTGCCAGCAGTTACGGGACAGGGGCGTCCTACGAGCAGTACTTC. The rearrangement links TRBV7-9 to TRBJ2-7, with 10 bases fitting TRBD1. V shed 6 bases and J 1 base; nucleotides not matched to a gene: 6. The length of the CDR3 is 15 residues. Germline V lookup: CDR1 SEHNR, CDR2 FQNEAQ (reference sequence).

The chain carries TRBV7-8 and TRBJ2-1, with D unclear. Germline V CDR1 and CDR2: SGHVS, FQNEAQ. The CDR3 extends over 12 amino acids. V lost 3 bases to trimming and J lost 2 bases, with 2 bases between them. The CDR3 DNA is TGTGCCAGCAGCTTCACCTACAATGAGCAGTTCTTC. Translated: CASSFTYNEQFF.

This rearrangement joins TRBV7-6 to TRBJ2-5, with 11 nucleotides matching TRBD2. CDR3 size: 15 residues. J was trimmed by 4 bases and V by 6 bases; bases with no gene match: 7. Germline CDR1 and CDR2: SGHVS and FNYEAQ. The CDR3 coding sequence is TGTGCCAGCAGACCCGTAGCGGGGGGGCGAGAGACCCAGTACTTC. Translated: CASRPVAGGRETQYF.

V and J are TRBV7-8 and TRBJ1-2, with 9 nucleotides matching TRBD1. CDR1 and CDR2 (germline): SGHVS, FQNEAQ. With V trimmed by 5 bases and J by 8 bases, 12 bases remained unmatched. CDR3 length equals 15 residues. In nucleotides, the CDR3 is TGTGCCAGCAGCGCAGGGACAGGGTTAACGGAAGGCTACACCTTC. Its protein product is CASSAGTGLTEGYTF.

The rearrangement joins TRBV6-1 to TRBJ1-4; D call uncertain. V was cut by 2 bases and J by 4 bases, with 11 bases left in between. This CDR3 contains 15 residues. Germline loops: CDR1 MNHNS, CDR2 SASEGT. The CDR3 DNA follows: TGTGCCAGCAGTGAACTGGCGGGCCTTAATGAAAAACTGTTTTTT. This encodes CASSELAGLNEKLFF.

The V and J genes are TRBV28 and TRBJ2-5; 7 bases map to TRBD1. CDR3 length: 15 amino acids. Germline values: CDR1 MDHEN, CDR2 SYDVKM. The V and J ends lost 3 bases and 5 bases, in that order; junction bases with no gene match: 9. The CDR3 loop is CASSFRQGQRETQYF. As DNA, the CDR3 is TGTGCCAGCAGTTTCCGACAGGGACAGAGGGAGACCCAGTACTTC.

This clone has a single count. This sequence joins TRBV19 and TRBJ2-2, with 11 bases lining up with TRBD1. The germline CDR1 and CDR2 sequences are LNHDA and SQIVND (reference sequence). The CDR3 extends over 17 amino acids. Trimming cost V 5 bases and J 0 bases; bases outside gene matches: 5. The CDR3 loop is CASSVGQGAANTGELFF. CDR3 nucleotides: TGTGCCAGTAGTGTAGGACAGGGGGCGGCGAACACCGGGGAGCTGTTTTTT.

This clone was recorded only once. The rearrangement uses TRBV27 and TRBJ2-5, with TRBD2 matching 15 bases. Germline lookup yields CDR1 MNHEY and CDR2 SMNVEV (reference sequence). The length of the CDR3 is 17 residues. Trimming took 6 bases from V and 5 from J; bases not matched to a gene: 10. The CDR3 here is CASRTGTSGRNWETQYF. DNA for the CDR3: TGTGCCAGCAGAACCGGGACTAGCGGGAGGAATTGGGAGACCCAGTACTTC.

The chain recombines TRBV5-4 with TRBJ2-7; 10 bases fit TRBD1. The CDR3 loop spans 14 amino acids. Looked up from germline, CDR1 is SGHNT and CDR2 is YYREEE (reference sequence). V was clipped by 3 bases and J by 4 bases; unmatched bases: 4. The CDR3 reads CASSSGQGFYEQYF. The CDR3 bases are TGTGCCAGCAGCTCGGGACAGGGGTTTTACGAGCAGTACTTC.

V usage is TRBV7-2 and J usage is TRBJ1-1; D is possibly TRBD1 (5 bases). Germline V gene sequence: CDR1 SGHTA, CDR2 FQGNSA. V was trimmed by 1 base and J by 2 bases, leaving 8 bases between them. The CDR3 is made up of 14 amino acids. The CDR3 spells CASSLVQGNTEAFF. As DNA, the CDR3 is TGTGCCAGCAGCTTAGTTCAGGGAAACACTGAAGCTTTCTTT.

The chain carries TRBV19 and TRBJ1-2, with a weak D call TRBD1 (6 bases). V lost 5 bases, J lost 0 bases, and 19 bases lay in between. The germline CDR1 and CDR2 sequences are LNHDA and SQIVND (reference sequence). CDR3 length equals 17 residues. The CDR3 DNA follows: TGTGCCAGTAGTCTCCTGGTGGGACACCCCGCTAACTATGGCTACACCTTC. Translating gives CASSLLVGHPANYGYTF.

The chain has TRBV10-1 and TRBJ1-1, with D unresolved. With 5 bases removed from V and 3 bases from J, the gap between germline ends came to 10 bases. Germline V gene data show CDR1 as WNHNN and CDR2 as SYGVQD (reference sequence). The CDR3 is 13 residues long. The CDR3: CASSSRRDTEAFF. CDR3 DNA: TGCGCCAGCAGTTCCCGGCGGGACACTGAAGCTTTCTTT.

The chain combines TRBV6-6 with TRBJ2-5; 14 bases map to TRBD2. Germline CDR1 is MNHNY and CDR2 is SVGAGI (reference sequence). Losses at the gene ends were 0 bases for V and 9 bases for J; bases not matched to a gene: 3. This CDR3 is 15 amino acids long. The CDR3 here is CASSYSTSGGAAQYF. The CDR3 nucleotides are TGTGCCAGCAGTTACTCGACTAGCGGGGGGGCGGCCCAGTACTTC.

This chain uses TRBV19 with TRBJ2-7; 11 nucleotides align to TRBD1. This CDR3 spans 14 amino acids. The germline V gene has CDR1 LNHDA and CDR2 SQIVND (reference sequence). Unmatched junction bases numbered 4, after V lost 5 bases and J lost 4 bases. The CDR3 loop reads CASSWDRGTYEQYF. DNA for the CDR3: TGTGCCAGTAGTTGGGACAGGGGGACGTACGAGCAGTACTTC.

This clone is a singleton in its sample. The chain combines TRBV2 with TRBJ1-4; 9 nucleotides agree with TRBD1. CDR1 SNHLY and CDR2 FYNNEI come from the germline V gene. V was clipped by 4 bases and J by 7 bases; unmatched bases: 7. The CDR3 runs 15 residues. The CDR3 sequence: CASSARDRVPEKLFF. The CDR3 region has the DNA TGTGCCAGCAGTGCTCGGGACAGGGTTCCTGAAAAACTGTTTTTT.

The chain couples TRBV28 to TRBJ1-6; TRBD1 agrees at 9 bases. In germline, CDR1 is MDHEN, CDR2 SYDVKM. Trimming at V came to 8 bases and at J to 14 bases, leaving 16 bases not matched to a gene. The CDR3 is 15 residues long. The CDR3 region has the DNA TGTGCCAGCGGGACTTCGACAGGGGGAGGCTTAGCCCTCCACTTT. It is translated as CASGTSTGGGLALHF.

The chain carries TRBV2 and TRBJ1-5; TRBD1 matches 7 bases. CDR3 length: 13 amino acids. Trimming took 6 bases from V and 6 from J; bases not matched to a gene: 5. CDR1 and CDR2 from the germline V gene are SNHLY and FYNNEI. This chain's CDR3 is CASRKTGIQPQHF. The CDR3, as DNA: TGTGCCAGCAGAAAGACAGGGATTCAGCCCCAGCATTTT.

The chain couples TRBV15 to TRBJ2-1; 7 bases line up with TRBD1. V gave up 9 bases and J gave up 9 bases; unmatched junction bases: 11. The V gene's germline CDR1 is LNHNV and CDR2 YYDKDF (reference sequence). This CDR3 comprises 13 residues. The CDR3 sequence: CATARPGGSEQFF. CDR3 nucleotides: TGTGCCACTGCACGACCAGGGGGAAGTGAGCAGTTCTTC.

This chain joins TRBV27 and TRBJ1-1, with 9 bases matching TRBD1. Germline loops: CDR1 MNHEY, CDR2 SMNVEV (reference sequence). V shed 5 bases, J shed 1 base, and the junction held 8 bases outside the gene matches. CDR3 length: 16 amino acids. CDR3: CASSVDRGRGNTEAFF. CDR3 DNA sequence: TGTGCCAGCAGTGTGGACAGGGGAAGGGGGAACACTGAAGCTTTCTTT.

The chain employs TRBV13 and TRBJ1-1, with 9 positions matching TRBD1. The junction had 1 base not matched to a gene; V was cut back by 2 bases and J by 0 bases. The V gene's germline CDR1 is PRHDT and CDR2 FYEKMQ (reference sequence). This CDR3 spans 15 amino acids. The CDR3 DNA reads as TGTGCCAGCAGCTTAAGGGACAGGGTGAACACTGAAGCTTTCTTT. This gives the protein CASSLRDRVNTEAFF.